This T cell receptor (beta chain) was obtained from a study of chemoradiotherapy in HPV16-positive cancers. The wider study: Candidate HPV-specific T-cell clones and common TCR motifs came from functional assays in two HPV16-positive patients.

The V and J ends lost 0 bases and 0 bases respectively, with 6 bases between them. Germline CDR1 is MGHRA and CDR2 is YSYEKL. The CDR3 is 15 amino acids. Repertoires were sampled repeatedly during chemoradiotherapy. Profiling relied on immunoSEQ multiplex PCR, and the TCRdb table lists in-frame clones only, not all of them. In the table there are around 33,000 clones, around 88% of which are singletons. Study-wide results and caveats: During treatment, candidate HPV-specific clones and E7-related motifs expanded in tumor. Functional assays defining HPV-specific T cells used only two HPV16-positive patients.

Worth noting for this clone: Antigen specificity is unknown.

The material sequenced was blood, taken from a patient who underwent chemoradiotherapy. The sequence derives from a human donor with HPV-associated anogenital cancer. The chain has TRBV4-1 and TRBJ1-3; D unresolved. CDR3 sequence: CASSQDKGSGNTIYF. The CDR3 DNA sequence: TGCGCCAGCAGCCAAGATAAAGGCTCTGGAAACACCATATATTTT.